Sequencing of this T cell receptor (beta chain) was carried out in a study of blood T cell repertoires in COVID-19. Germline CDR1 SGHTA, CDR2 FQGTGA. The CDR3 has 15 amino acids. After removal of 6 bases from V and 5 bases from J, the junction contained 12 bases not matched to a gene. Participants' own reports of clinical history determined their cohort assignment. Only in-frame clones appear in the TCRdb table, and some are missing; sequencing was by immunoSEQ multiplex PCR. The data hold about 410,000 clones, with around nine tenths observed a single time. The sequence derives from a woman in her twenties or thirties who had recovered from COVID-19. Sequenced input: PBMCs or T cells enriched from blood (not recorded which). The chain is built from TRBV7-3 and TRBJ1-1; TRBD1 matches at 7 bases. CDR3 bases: TGTGCCAGCAGTTCCCCGGGACAGCCTAGGACTGAAGCTTTCTTT. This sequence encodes CASSSPGQPRTEAFF. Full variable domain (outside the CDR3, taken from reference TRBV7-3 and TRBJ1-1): GAGVSQTPSNKVTEKGKYVELRCDPISGHTALYWYRQSLGQGPEFLIYFQGTGAADDSGLPNDRFFAVRPEGSVSTLKIQRTERGDSAVYLCASSSPGQPRTEAFFGQGTRLTVV.